The 5 T cell receptor beta chains reported below all come from one sample, sequenced in a study of blood T cells in healthy people across ages. Primed by a sample-barcoded 5' primer and a J-beta primer mix, a second PCR proceeded for roughly 7 to 11 cycles. TCRdb re-analysed the 5' RACE reads in MiXCR, keeping a single row per CDR3 protein. The data show around 790,000 distinct CDR3 sequences, approximately 44% seen once. The material sequenced was blood. The receptors derive from a man in his sixties in good health.

The chain links TRBV15 to TRBJ1-2; D remains ambiguous. Germline V CDR1 and CDR2: LNHNV, YYDKDF (reference sequence). This CDR3 region has 13 residues. V lost 1 base, J lost 3 bases, and 6 bases lay in between. This CDR3 is CATSRGRDYGYTF. The CDR3 coding sequence is TGTGCCACCAGCAGAGGGCGAGACTATGGCTACACCTTC.

The chain couples TRBV7-2 to TRBJ1-1, with D hard to call. CDR1 and CDR2 from the germline V gene are SGHTA and FQGNSA. There are 14 residues in the CDR3. The V end was cut by 5 bases, the J end by 0 bases, with 10 bases between. Written as DNA, the CDR3 is TGTGCCAGCAGCGTAGTCGCAGTGAACACTGAAGCTTTCTTT. Its protein is CASSVVAVNTEAFF.

The chain joins TRBV6-5 to TRBJ2-5, with D possibly called TRBD1 or TRBD2 (5 bases each). The last part of the DNA fits TRBJ2-7 better; the J call may be wrong. Germline-derived CDR1 and CDR2 are MNHEY and SVGAGI. CDR3 length equals 15 residues. CDR3 coding DNA: TGTGCCAGCAGTTACCGCCGGGACCCACTTTACGAGCAGTACTTC. Protein: CASSYRRDPLYEQYF.

The chain is built from TRBV6-6 and TRBJ2-3, with D possibly being TRBD1 (6 bases). Germline V gene sequence: CDR1 MNHNY, CDR2 SVGAGI (reference sequence). There are 16 residues in the CDR3. V gave up 7 bases and J gave up 0 bases, with 17 bases separating them. The CDR3 DNA reads TGTGCCAGCACAGGGGTTATTTTCCCTAGCACAGATACGCAGTATTTT. Translating it yields CASTGVIFPSTDTQYF.

This chain uses TRBV11-3 with TRBJ1-2; TRBD1 matches 11 bases. Trimming removed 5 bases from V and 8 bases from J; junction bases left unmatched: 10. The CDR3 extends over 15 amino acids. Germline V CDR1 and CDR2: SGHNT, YENEEA. CDR3 sequence reads: CASSPDRGLFAGYTF. CDR3 bases: TGTGCCAGCAGCCCGGACAGGGGGCTTTTCGCCGGCTACACCTTC. Supplemented by reference TRBV11-3 and TRBJ1-2, the full variable domain reads EAGVVQSPRYKIIEKKQPVAFWCNPISGHNTLYWYLQNLGQGPELLIRYENEEAVDDSQLPKDRFSAERLKGVDSTLKIQPAELGDSAVYLCASSPDRGLFAGYTFGSGTRLTVV.